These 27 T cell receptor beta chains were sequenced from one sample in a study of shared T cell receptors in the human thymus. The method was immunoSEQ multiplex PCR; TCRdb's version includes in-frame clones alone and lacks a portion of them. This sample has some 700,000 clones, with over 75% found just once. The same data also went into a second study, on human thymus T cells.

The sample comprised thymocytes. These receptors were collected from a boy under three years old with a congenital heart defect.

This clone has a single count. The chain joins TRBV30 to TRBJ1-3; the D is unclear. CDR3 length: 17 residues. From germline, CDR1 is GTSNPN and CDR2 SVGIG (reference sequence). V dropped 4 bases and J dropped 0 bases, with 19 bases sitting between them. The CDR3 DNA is TGTGCCTGGAAACGGCGAGGGCAGCTGAGCTCTGGAAACACCATATATTTT. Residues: CAWKRRGQLSSGNTIYF.

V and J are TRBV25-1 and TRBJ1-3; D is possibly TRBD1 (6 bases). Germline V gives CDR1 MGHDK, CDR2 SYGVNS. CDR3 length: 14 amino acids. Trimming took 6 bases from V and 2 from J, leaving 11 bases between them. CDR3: CASSGRTAGNTIYF. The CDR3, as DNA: TGTGCCAGCAGCGGAAGGACAGCTGGAAACACCATATATTTT.

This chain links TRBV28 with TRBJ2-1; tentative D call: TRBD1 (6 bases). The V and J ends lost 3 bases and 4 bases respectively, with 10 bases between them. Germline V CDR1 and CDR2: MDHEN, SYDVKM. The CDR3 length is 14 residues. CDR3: CASSFYRVYNEQFF. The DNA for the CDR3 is TGTGCCAGCAGTTTCTACAGGGTGTACAATGAGCAGTTCTTC.

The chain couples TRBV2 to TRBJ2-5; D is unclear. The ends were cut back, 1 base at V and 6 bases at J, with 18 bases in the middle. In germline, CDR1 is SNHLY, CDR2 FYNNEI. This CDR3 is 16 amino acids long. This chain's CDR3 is CASSEGRPLRPKTQYF. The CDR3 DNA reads TGTGCCAGCAGTGAAGGGCGGCCCTTAAGGCCCAAGACCCAGTACTTC.

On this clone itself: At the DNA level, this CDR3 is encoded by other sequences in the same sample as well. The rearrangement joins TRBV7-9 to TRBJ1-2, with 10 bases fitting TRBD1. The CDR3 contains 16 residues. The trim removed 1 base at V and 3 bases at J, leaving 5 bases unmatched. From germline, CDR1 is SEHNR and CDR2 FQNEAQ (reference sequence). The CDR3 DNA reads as TGTGCCAGCAGCTTAGTACCCGGGACAGGGGACTATGGCTACACCTTC. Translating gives CASSLVPGTGDYGYTF.

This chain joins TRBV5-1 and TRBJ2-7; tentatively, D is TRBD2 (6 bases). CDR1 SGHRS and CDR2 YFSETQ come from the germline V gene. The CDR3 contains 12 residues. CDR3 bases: TGCGCTGACGGGGGATACCCCTACGAGCAGTACTTC. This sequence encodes CADGGYPYEQYF. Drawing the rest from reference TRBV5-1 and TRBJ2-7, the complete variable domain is KAGVTQTPRYLIKTRGQQVTLSCSPISGHRSVSWYQQTPGQGLQFLFEYFSETQRNKGNFPGRFSGRQFSNSRSEMNVSTLELGDSALYLCADGGYPYEQYFGPGTRLTVT.

This CDR3 reads CASSQELAGGKTDTQYF. The DNA of the CDR3 is TGTGCCAGCAGCCAGGAGTTAGCGGGGGGGAAAACAGATACGCAGTATTTT. This chain links TRBV7-2 with TRBJ2-3; 11 bases line up with TRBD2. Per the germline V gene, CDR1 is SGHTA and CDR2 is FQGNSA. There are 17 residues in the CDR3. The trim removed 5 bases at V and 3 bases at J, leaving 10 bases unmatched. Variable domain in full (rest from reference TRBV7-2 and TRBJ2-3): GAGVSQSPSNKVTEKGKDVELRCDPISGHTALYWYRQSLGQGLEFLIYFQGNSAPDKSGLPSDRFSAERTGGSVSTLTIQRTQQEDSAVYLCASSQELAGGKTDTQYFGPGTRLTVL.

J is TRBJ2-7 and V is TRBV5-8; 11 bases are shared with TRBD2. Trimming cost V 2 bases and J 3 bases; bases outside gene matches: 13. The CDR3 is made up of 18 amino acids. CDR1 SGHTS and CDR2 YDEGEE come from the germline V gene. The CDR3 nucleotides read TGTGCCAGCAGCTTTACGCTAGCGGGGGGTCTCCTATACTACGAGCAGTACTTC. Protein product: CASSFTLAGGLLYYEQYF.

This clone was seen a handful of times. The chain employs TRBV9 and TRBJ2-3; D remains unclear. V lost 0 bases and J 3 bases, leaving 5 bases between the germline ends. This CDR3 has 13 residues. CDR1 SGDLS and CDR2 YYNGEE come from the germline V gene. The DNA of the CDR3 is TGTGCCAGCAGCGTAGGACATACAGATACGCAGTATTTT. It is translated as CASSVGHTDTQYF.

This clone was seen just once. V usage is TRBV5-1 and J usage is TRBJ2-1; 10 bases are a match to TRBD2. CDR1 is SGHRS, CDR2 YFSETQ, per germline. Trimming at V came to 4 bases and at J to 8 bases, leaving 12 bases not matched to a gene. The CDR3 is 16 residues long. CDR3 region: CASSRIWLAGEDEQFF. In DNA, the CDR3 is TGCGCCAGCAGCCGGATTTGGCTAGCGGGAGAAGATGAGCAGTTCTTC.

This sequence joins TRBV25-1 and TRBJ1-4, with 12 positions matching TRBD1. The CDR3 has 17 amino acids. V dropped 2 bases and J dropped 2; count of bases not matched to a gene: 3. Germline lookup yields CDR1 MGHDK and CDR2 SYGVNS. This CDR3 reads CASSEPGQGATNEKLFF. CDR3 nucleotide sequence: TGTGCCAGCAGTGAACCGGGACAGGGGGCGACTAATGAAAAACTGTTTTTT.

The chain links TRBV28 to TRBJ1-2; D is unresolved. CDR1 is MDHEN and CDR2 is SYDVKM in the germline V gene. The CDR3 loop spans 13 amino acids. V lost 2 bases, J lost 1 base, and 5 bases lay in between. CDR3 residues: CASSLGFNYGYTF. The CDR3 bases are TGTGCCAGCAGTTTAGGCTTTAACTATGGCTACACCTTC.

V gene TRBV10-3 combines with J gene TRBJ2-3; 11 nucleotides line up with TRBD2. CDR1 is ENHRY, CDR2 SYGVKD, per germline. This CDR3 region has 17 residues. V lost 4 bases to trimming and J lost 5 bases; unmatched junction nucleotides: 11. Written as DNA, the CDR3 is TGTGCCATCAGTGCCTCGACTAGCGGGAAGACCATAGATACGCAGTATTTT. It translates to CAISASTSGKTIDTQYF.

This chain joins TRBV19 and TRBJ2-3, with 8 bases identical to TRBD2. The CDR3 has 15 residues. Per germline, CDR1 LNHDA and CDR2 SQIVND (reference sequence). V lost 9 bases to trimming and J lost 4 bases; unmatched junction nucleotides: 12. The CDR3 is CASHPVGGRSDTQYF. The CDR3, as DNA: TGTGCCAGCCACCCGGTCGGCGGGAGGTCAGATACGCAGTATTTT.

The CDR3 bases are TGTGCCAGCAGTGAAAGGGGCCCCTACGAGCAGTACTTC. It translates to CASSERGPYEQYF. The rearrangement uses TRBV6-1 and TRBJ2-7, with a possible D match to TRBD1 (5 bases). The CDR3 length is 13 residues. Looked up from germline, CDR1 is MNHNS and CDR2 is SASEGT. The V end lost 2 bases, the J end lost 2 bases, and 7 bases lay between the germline ends.

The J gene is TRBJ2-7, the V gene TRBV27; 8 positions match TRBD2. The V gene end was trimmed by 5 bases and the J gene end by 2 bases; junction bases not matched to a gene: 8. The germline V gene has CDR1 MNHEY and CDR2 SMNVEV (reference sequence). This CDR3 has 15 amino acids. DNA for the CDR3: TGTGCCAGCAGTGGTAGGACTAGCCACCCCTACGAGCAGTACTTC. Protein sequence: CASSGRTSHPYEQYF.

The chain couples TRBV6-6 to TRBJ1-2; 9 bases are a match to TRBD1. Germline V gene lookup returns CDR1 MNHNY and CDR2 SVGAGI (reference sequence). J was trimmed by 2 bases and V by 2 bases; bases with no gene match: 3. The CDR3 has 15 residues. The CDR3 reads CASSYPDRGNYGYTF. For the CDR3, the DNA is TGTGCCAGCAGTTACCCCGACAGGGGGAACTATGGCTACACCTTC.

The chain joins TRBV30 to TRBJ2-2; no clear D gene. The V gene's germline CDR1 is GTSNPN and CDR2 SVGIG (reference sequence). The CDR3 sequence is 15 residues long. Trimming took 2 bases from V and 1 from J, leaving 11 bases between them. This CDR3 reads CAWSRVAENTGELFF. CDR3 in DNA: TGTGCCTGGAGTCGTGTGGCTGAGAACACCGGGGAGCTGTTTTTT.

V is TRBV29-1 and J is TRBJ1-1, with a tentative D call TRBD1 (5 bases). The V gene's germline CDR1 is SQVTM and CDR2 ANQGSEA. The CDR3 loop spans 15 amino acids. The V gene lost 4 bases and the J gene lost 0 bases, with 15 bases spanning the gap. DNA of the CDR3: TGCAGCGTTGTGCCCCATCGGGGGATGAACACTGAAGCTTTCTTT. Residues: CSVVPHRGMNTEAFF.

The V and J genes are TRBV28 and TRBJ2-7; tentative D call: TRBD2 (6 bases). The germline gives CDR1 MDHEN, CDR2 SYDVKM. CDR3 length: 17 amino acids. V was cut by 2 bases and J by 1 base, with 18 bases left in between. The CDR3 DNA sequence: TGTGCCAGCAGTTTAAGGAGGGTCTGGTTGGGATCCTACGAGCAGTACTTC. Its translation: CASSLRRVWLGSYEQYF.

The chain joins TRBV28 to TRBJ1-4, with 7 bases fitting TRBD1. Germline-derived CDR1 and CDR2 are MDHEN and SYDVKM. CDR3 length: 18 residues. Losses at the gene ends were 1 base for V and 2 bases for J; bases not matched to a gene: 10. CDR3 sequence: CASSLFLTARGTNEKLFF. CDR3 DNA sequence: TGTGCCAGCAGTTTATTCTTAACAGCCAGGGGGACTAATGAAAAACTGTTTTTT.

This CDR3 is CASSQLPRGHRQETQYF. The CDR3, as DNA: TGTGCCAGCAGCCAGCTTCCCCGGGGACACCGGCAAGAGACCCAGTACTTC. The chain employs TRBV4-2 and TRBJ2-5; D might be TRBD1 (6 bases). Germline V gene lookup returns CDR1 LGHNA and CDR2 YNFKEQ. V was shortened by 3 bases and J by 2 bases, with 19 bases between the two germline ends. The CDR3 is 17 amino acids.

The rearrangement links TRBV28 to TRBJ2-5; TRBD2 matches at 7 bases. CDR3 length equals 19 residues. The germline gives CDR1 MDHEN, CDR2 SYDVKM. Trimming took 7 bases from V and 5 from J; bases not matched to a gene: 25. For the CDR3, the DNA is TGTGCCAGCATGGGGCCTCCCTTGTTCCGTTTGGGAGGGCTGGAGACCCAGTACTTC. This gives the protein CASMGPPLFRLGGLETQYF.

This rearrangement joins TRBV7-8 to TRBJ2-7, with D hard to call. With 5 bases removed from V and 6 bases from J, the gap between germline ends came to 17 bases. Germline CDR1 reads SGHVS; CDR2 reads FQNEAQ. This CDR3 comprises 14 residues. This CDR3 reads CASSIRTFLPEQYF. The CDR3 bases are TGTGCCAGCAGCATACGAACTTTCCTCCCCGAGCAGTACTTC.

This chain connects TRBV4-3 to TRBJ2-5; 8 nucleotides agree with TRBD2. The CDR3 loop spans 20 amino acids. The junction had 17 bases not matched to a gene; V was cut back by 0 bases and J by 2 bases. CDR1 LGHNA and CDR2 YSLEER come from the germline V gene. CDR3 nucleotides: TGCGCCAGCAGCCAAGATGGCCGGGAGCTTAGCGGGGTGGCTCAAGAGACCCAGTACTTC. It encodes CASSQDGRELSGVAQETQYF.

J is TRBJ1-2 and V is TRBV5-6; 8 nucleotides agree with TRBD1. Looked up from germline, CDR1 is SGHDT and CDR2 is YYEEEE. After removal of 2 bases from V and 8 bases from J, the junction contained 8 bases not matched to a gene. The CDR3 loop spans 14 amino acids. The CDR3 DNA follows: TGTGCCAGCAGCTTAACCACAGGGGGTAACGGCTACACCTTC. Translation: CASSLTTGGNGYTF.

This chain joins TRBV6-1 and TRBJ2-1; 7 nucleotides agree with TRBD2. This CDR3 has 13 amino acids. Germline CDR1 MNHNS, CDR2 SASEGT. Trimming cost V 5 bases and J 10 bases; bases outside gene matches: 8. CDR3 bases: TGTGCCAGCAGTATTCGAGCGGGGTGGGAGCAGTTCTTC. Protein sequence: CASSIRAGWEQFF.